Following are 5 T cell receptor beta chains from one sample sequenced in a study of shared clonotypes between healthy human individuals. Some clones are missing from TCRdb's copy, which holds only in-frame ones; the method was immunoSEQ multiplex PCR. Among about 2 million clones listed, approximately 94% were seen once. CD45RO negativity and positive selection for CCR7 defined naive CD8 cells, a population that excluded terminally differentiated effector memory CD45RA+ cells. The specimen sequenced was naive CD8+ T cells sorted from blood. The receptors originated from a man younger than 35 in good health.

The CDR3 sequence is CASSWGDTSATQYF. The CDR3 coding sequence is TGTGCCAGCAGCTGGGGAGACACTTCTGCGACCCAGTACTTC. The rearrangement joins TRBV5-6 to TRBJ2-5; TRBD2 is a possible D gene (5 bases). This CDR3 is 14 amino acids long. Germline V gene sequence: CDR1 SGHDT, CDR2 YYEEEE. Trimming shortened V by 3 bases and J by 7 bases, and 16 bases separated the two germline ends. Based on the CDR3 plus reference TRBV5-6 and TRBJ2-5, the full variable domain is DAGVTQSPTHLIKTRGQQVTLRCSPKSGHDTVSWYQQALGQGPQFIFQYYEEEERQRGNFPDRFSGHQFPNYSSELNVNALLLGDSALYLCASSWGDTSATQYFGPGTRLLVL.

CDR3: CASSPEYNNEKLFF. The CDR3 DNA follows: TGTGCCAGCTCACCAGAGTACAATAATGAAAAACTGTTTTTT. The J gene is TRBJ1-4, the V gene TRBV18; D is ambiguous. The CDR3 totals 14 residues. V lost 2 bases and J lost 4, with 8 bases in between. Germline values: CDR1 KGHSH, CDR2 LQKENI.

The chain links TRBV15 to TRBJ1-6, with D uncertain. The CDR3 consists of 18 residues. Trimming pared 0 bases from V and 0 bases from J, leaving 12 bases between. Germline V CDR1 and CDR2: LNHNV, YYDKDF (reference sequence). The CDR3 protein is CATSRDRSGSSYNSPLHF. The CDR3 DNA reads as TGTGCCACCAGCAGAGATCGATCAGGCAGCTCCTATAATTCACCCCTCCACTTT. Full variable domain (outside the CDR3, taken from reference TRBV15 and TRBJ1-6): DAMVIQNPRYQVTQFGKPVTLSCSQTLNHNVMYWYQQKSSQAPKLLFHYYDKDFNNEADTPDNFQSRRPNTSFCFLDIRSPGLGDTAMYLCATSRDRSGSSYNSPLHFGNGTRLTVT.

The rearrangement uses TRBV7-2 and TRBJ2-7, with 7 bases matching TRBD1. This CDR3 is built from 13 residues. After removal of 1 base from V and 5 bases from J, the junction contained 2 bases not matched to a gene. The germline gives CDR1 SGHTA, CDR2 FQGNSA. CDR3 in DNA: TGTGCCAGCAGCTTAGTAGGGGGCGACGAGCAGTACTTC. Translated, it gives CASSLVGGDEQYF.

The chain employs TRBV19 and TRBJ2-7; tentative D call: TRBD1 (6 bases). The germline V gene encodes CDR1 LNHDA and CDR2 SQIVND (reference sequence). V was pared by 6 bases and J by 0 bases, with 15 bases between. The CDR3 length is 15 residues. The CDR3 DNA follows: TGTGCCAGTAGCCCAGGGGCTGGGTTCTCCTACGAGCAGTACTTC. It is translated as CASSPGAGFSYEQYF. Full variable domain (rest looked up from reference TRBV19 and TRBJ2-7): DGGITQSPKYLFRKEGQNVTLSCEQNLNHDAMYWYRQDPGQGLRLIYYSQIVNDFQKGDIAEGYSVSREKKESFPLTVTSAQKNPTAFYLCASSPGAGFSYEQYFGPGTRLTVT.